These T cell receptor beta chains were read from a single sample in a study of STAT5B mutations in CD4+ large granular lymphocyte leukemia. TCRdb keeps only in-frame clones here, not all; method: immunoSEQ multiplex PCR. Of about 30,000 clones listed, roughly 78% are singletons. Sequencing input: CD4+ T cells from blood buffy coats. The receptors were gathered from a human donor in good health. Both conserved end residues are part of each CDR3. The order of the fields is clone size, D gene, J gene, V gene, CDR3 protein, CDR3 DNA. The D gene is left open where the match is weak. The size entry is marked missing in some rows and otherwise reads once, few, many or a size class.

clone size: -
D gene: -
J gene: TRBJ2-7
V gene: TRBV5-4
CDR3 protein: CASSSSYEQYF
CDR3 DNA: TGTGCCAGCAGCTCGTCCTACGAGCAGTACTTC

clone size: -
D gene: TRBD1
J gene: TRBJ1-2
V gene: TRBV6-1
CDR3 protein: CASSRPEGATFGYTF
CDR3 DNA: TGTGCCAGCAGTCGCCCGGAGGGGGCGACTTTTGGCTACACCTTC

clone size: -
D gene: -
J gene: TRBJ1-5
V gene: TRBV6-1
CDR3 protein: CASIESQGGQPQHF
CDR3 DNA: TGTGCCAGCATCGAAAGTCAGGGTGGGCAGCCCCAGCATTTT

clone size: few
D gene: -
J gene: TRBJ1-1
V gene: TRBV6-5
CDR3 protein: CASSSYTEAFF
CDR3 DNA: TGTGCCAGCAGTTCGTACACTGAAGCTTTCTTT

clone size: -
D gene: TRBD1
J gene: TRBJ1-2
V gene: TRBV28
CDR3 protein: CASGLDRGQVGYTF
CDR3 DNA: TGTGCCAGCGGACTAGACAGGGGGCAGGTTGGCTACACCTTC

clone size: -
D gene: -
J gene: TRBJ1-1
V gene: TRBV5-6
CDR3 protein: CASSSSGTANTEAFF
CDR3 DNA: TGTGCCAGCAGCTCCTCCGGGACGGCAAACACTGAAGCTTTCTTT

clone size: -
D gene: -
J gene: TRBJ2-4
V gene: TRBV18
CDR3 protein: CASSPAGSNIQYF
CDR3 DNA: TGTGCCAGCTCACCTGCGGGGTCCAACATTCAGTACTTC

clone size: -
D gene: TRBD1
J gene: TRBJ1-1
V gene: TRBV30
CDR3 protein: CAWSMTPGQGRVENTEAFF
CDR3 DNA: TGTGCCTGGAGCATGACCCCGGGACAGGGTAGGGTTGAAAACACTGAAGCTTTCTTT

clone size: -
D gene: TRBD2
J gene: TRBJ2-3
V gene: TRBV27
CDR3 protein: CASSLWTAGGPGAQYF
CDR3 DNA: TGTGCCAGCAGTTTATGGACGGCGGGGGGCCCCGGCGCGCAGTATTTT

clone size: few
D gene: -
J gene: TRBJ1-4
V gene: TRBV18
CDR3 protein: CASSPVQGGNEKLFF
CDR3 DNA: TGTGCCAGCTCACCCGTTCAGGGTGGGAATGAAAAACTGTTTTTT

clone size: -
D gene: -
J gene: TRBJ1-5
V gene: TRBV9
CDR3 protein: CASSVGIGNQPQHF
CDR3 DNA: TGTGCCAGCAGCGTCGGTATCGGCAATCAGCCCCAGCATTTT

clone size: -
D gene: -
J gene: TRBJ1-3
V gene: TRBV2
CDR3 protein: CASSETASFYSGNTIYF
CDR3 DNA: TGTGCCAGCAGTGAAACGGCCAGTTTCTACTCTGGAAACACCATATATTTT

clone size: -
D gene: TRBD2
J gene: TRBJ2-3
V gene: TRBV5-1
CDR3 protein: CASSSSGGGTDTQYF
CDR3 DNA: TGCGCCAGCAGCAGCAGCGGGGGGGGCACAGATACGCAGTATTTT

clone size: -
D gene: TRBD1
J gene: TRBJ1-1
V gene: TRBV7-9
CDR3 protein: CASSFGQGNGEAFF
CDR3 DNA: TGTGCCAGCAGCTTCGGACAGGGTAATGGTGAAGCTTTCTTT

clone size: -
D gene: TRBD2
J gene: TRBJ2-3
V gene: TRBV5-4
CDR3 protein: CASSPGLAGGQPDTQYF
CDR3 DNA: TGTGCCAGCAGCCCGGGACTAGCGGGGGGGCAGCCAGATACGCAGTATTTT

clone size: few
D gene: -
J gene: TRBJ1-6
V gene: TRBV28
CDR3 protein: CASMAENSPLHF
CDR3 DNA: TGTGCCAGCATGGCGGAGAATTCACCCCTCCACTTT

clone size: -
D gene: TRBD1
J gene: TRBJ1-2
V gene: TRBV9
CDR3 protein: CASSEQKQGADYGYTF
CDR3 DNA: TGTGCCAGCAGCGAACAAAAGCAGGGGGCTGACTATGGCTACACCTTC

clone size: -
D gene: TRBD1
J gene: TRBJ1-4
V gene: TRBV14
CDR3 protein: CASSQSRDRGWNEKLFF
CDR3 DNA: TGTGCCAGCAGCCAATCCCGGGACAGGGGATGGAATGAAAAACTGTTTTTT

clone size: -
D gene: TRBD1
J gene: TRBJ1-6
V gene: TRBV5-3
CDR3 protein: CARSPGTGGLYNSPLHF
CDR3 DNA: TGTGCCAGAAGCCCCGGGACAGGGGGCCTCTATAATTCACCCCTCCACTTT

clone size: few
D gene: TRBD1
J gene: TRBJ1-2
V gene: TRBV10-3
CDR3 protein: CAIRLTGVEYGYTF
CDR3 DNA: TGTGCCATCAGGTTGACAGGGGTAGAATATGGCTACACCTTC

clone size: -
D gene: -
J gene: TRBJ2-2
V gene: TRBV2
CDR3 protein: CASRTGVSNTGGLFF
CDR3 DNA: TGTGCCAGCAGAACGGGGGTTTCGAACACCGGGGGGCTGTTTTTT

clone size: -
D gene: -
J gene: TRBJ1-3
V gene: TRBV9
CDR3 protein: CASSVLSGGGNVFGNTIYF
CDR3 DNA: TGTGCCAGCAGCGTACTATCCGGGGGGGGGAACGTGTTTGGAAACACCATATATTTT

clone size: -
D gene: -
J gene: TRBJ2-7
V gene: TRBV5-5
CDR3 protein: CASSQTAAGSYEQYF
CDR3 DNA: TGTGCCAGCAGCCAAACGGCAGCAGGTAGTTACGAGCAGTACTTC

clone size: -
D gene: TRBD1
J gene: TRBJ2-5
V gene: TRBV6-1
CDR3 protein: CASSEVVGTGQETQYF
CDR3 DNA: TGTGCCAGCAGTGAAGTGGTTGGGACAGGGCAAGAGACCCAGTACTTC

clone size: -
D gene: -
J gene: TRBJ2-7
V gene: TRBV14
CDR3 protein: CASSPHGGRGTLLNRGEQYF
CDR3 DNA: TGTGCCAGCAGCCCGCATGGGGGCAGGGGGACTCTCCTGAACCGAGGCGAGCAGTACTTC

clone size: -
D gene: -
J gene: TRBJ1-3
V gene: TRBV20-1
CDR3 protein: CSAPTGNTIYF
CDR3 DNA: TGCAGTGCGCCGACCGGAAACACCATATATTTT

clone size: -
D gene: TRBD2
J gene: TRBJ2-7
V gene: TRBV18
CDR3 protein: CASSQGLAGGHEQYF
CDR3 DNA: TGTGCCAGCTCACAGGGACTAGCGGGGGGACACGAGCAGTACTTC

clone size: -
D gene: TRBD1
J gene: TRBJ1-2
V gene: TRBV28
CDR3 protein: CASSLRQGGRYGYTF
CDR3 DNA: TGTGCCAGCAGTTTAAGACAGGGTGGAAGGTATGGCTACACCTTC

clone size: -
D gene: TRBD1
J gene: TRBJ2-7
V gene: TRBV14
CDR3 protein: CASSQVAAQGAAEQYF
CDR3 DNA: TGTGCCAGCAGCCAAGTGGCCGCACAGGGGGCGGCCGAGCAGTACTTC

clone size: -
D gene: -
J gene: TRBJ2-1
V gene: TRBV4-1
CDR3 protein: CASSQEAERVAQSSYNEQFF
CDR3 DNA: TGCGCCAGCAGCCAAGAGGCGGAACGAGTAGCGCAAAGCTCCTACAATGAGCAGTTCTTC

clone size: -
D gene: -
J gene: TRBJ1-2
V gene: TRBV19
CDR3 protein: CASSGGGELFNYGYTF
CDR3 DNA: TGTGCCAGTAGTGGAGGAGGGGAGCTTTTTAACTATGGCTACACCTTC

clone size: -
D gene: TRBD1
J gene: TRBJ1-1
V gene: TRBV10-3
CDR3 protein: CAIRTGILNTEAFF
CDR3 DNA: TGTGCCATCAGGACAGGGATACTGAACACTGAAGCTTTCTTT

clone size: -
D gene: -
J gene: TRBJ1-1
V gene: TRBV6-1
CDR3 protein: CASGQTLNTEAFF
CDR3 DNA: TGTGCCAGCGGACAGACACTGAACACTGAAGCTTTCTTT

clone size: -
D gene: -
J gene: TRBJ2-7
V gene: TRBV18
CDR3 protein: CASSPGTGLSYEQYF
CDR3 DNA: TGTGCCAGCTCACCAGGTACAGGACTCTCCTACGAGCAGTACTTC

clone size: -
D gene: TRBD1
J gene: TRBJ2-7
V gene: TRBV9
CDR3 protein: CASSFRDRGLEQYF
CDR3 DNA: TGTGCCAGCAGCTTCCGGGACAGGGGGCTTGAGCAGTACTTC

clone size: -
D gene: -
J gene: TRBJ2-1
V gene: TRBV21-1
CDR3 protein: CASSKVSVRGTAKRGLYNEQFF
CDR3 DNA: TGTGCCAGCAGCAAAGTCTCTGTCCGGGGGACAGCCAAAAGGGGACTCTACAATGAGCAGTTCTTC

clone size: -
D gene: -
J gene: TRBJ1-1
V gene: TRBV11-2
CDR3 protein: CASSLAPVENTEAFF
CDR3 DNA: TGTGCCAGCAGCTTAGCCCCGGTGGAGAACACTGAAGCTTTCTTT

clone size: -
D gene: -
J gene: TRBJ1-1
V gene: TRBV29-1
CDR3 protein: CSVSWGVTEAFF
CDR3 DNA: TGCAGCGTCAGCTGGGGGGTCACTGAAGCTTTCTTT

clone size: -
D gene: -
J gene: TRBJ1-6
V gene: TRBV6-5
CDR3 protein: CASSGGNNSPLHF
CDR3 DNA: TGTGCCAGCAGTGGGGGAAATAATTCACCCCTCCACTTT

clone size: -
D gene: -
J gene: TRBJ2-2
V gene: TRBV29-1
CDR3 protein: CSVPSRTGELFF
CDR3 DNA: TGCAGCGTTCCTTCCCGCACCGGGGAGCTGTTTTTT

clone size: once
D gene: TRBD2
J gene: TRBJ2-7
V gene: TRBV10-2
CDR3 protein: CASGGGYEQYF
CDR3 DNA: TGCGCCAGCGGGGGGGGCTACGAGCAGTACTTC

clone size: -
D gene: -
J gene: TRBJ2-7
V gene: TRBV6-6
CDR3 protein: CASSYAGASRWEQYF
CDR3 DNA: TGTGCCAGCAGTTACGCTGGGGCTAGCCGCTGGGAGCAGTACTTC

clone size: -
D gene: TRBD2
J gene: TRBJ2-2
V gene: TRBV19
CDR3 protein: CASSMRGGLTGELFF
CDR3 DNA: TGTGCCAGTAGTATGCGGGGGGGCCTTACCGGGGAGCTGTTTTTT

clone size: -
D gene: -
J gene: TRBJ2-7
V gene: TRBV6-7
CDR3 protein: CATKDSYEQYF
CDR3 DNA: TGTGCCACCAAGGACAGCTACGAGCAGTACTTC

clone size: -
D gene: -
J gene: TRBJ2-1
V gene: TRBV7-3
CDR3 protein: CASSLTGGGAEQFF
CDR3 DNA: TGTGCCAGCAGCTTAACGGGAGGAGGGGCTGAGCAGTTCTTC

clone size: -
D gene: -
J gene: TRBJ1-1
V gene: TRBV7-3
CDR3 protein: CASSPFGGSGTNTEAFF
CDR3 DNA: TGTGCCAGCAGCCCGTTCGGAGGATCGGGAACGAACACTGAAGCTTTCTTT

clone size: -
D gene: -
J gene: TRBJ1-5
V gene: TRBV7-2
CDR3 protein: CASSSIPGGAFSNQPQHF
CDR3 DNA: TGTGCCAGCAGCTCCATTCCCGGAGGGGCCTTTAGCAATCAGCCCCAGCATTTT

clone size: -
D gene: -
J gene: TRBJ1-4
V gene: TRBV30
CDR3 protein: CAWSGDGNEKLFF
CDR3 DNA: TGTGCCTGGAGCGGGGACGGAAATGAAAAACTGTTTTTT

clone size: -
D gene: -
J gene: TRBJ2-4
V gene: TRBV19
CDR3 protein: CASDLGGARRNIQYF
CDR3 DNA: TGTGCCAGCGACCTTGGGGGGGCGCGTCGAAACATTCAGTACTTC

clone size: -
D gene: -
J gene: TRBJ2-7
V gene: TRBV19
CDR3 protein: CASSIADRTSAYEQYF
CDR3 DNA: TGTGCCAGTAGTATTGCGGACAGAACGTCTGCCTACGAGCAGTACTTC

clone size: -
D gene: TRBD1
J gene: TRBJ1-2
V gene: TRBV28
CDR3 protein: CASNSGGAYGYTF
CDR3 DNA: TGTGCCAGCAATTCAGGGGGCGCCTATGGCTACACCTTC

clone size: -
D gene: TRBD2
J gene: TRBJ2-3
V gene: TRBV29-1
CDR3 protein: CSGRAMSGGSDTQYF
CDR3 DNA: TGCAGCGGGAGGGCTATGAGCGGGGGGTCAGATACGCAGTATTTT

clone size: -
D gene: TRBD1
J gene: TRBJ2-3
V gene: TRBV5-4
CDR3 protein: CASSFRDRVTDTQYF
CDR3 DNA: TGTGCCAGCAGCTTCCGGGACAGGGTGACAGATACGCAGTATTTT